The clone carrying this T cell receptor (beta chain) was detected ten times or more. Its antigen is currently unknown. Treg sorting used a CD4+CD25+CD127-/low gate. Study-level points and caveats: Tumor-infiltrating Treg TCR alpha and beta sequences overlapped most with tumor naive CD4+ T cells, then blood naive. In terms of TCR gene usage, tumor memory CD4+ T cells clustered together with blood and lymph node memory CD4+ cells, as well as with lymph node naive CD4+ cells. Larger-cohort validation covered only one TCR beta V-J rearrangement.

Full-length variable regions came from constant-region reverse primers plus semi-nested Nested Universal Primer A PCR. Using its own MiXCR run on the 5' RACE reads, TCRdb lists one record per CDR3 protein. The sample has 50,000 to 70,000 distinct CDR3 sequences; less than 25% are singletons. The V and J ends lost 2 bases and 1 base respectively, with 13 bases between them. CDR1 and CDR2 (germline): SGHVS, FNYEAQ. The CDR3 extends over 16 amino acids. The chain uses TRBV7-6 and TRBJ2-3; D call uncertain. The TCR originated in a female donor with breast cancer. Input material: tumor-infiltrating Tregs sorted from the breast tumor. CDR3 nucleotide sequence: TGTGCCAGCAGCTTAATGTCTACGGTTGGCACAGATACGCAGTATTTT. Protein product: CASSLMSTVGTDTQYF.